Below, 16 T cell receptor beta chains from the same sample are listed, as sequenced in a study of T cell responses to AZD1222 COVID-19 vaccine (dated by TCRdb to the early 2020s). The library was generated by the immunoSEQ multiplex PCR assay. Imported from immuneACCESS, the table was reduced by TCRdb to in-frame sequences with V and J called. These copies leave out some clones; in studies compared against another copy, an unresolved V gene accounts for under half, and the cause of the remainder is not known. A total of 150,000 to 200,000 clones appear in this sample, approximately 92% of them only once. The biggest ten clones account for roughly a tenth of the sample. Reading the label with the study, this specimen's time point is: baseline before first vaccination. Sequences were derived from peripheral blood, sampled on day 0 of AZD1222 vaccination. These receptors all come from an adult in good health.

This rearrangement joins TRBV6-1 to TRBJ1-1; D not certain. The CDR3 is 13 amino acids. The germline gives CDR1 MNHNS, CDR2 SASEGT. V was clipped by 1 base and J by 7 bases, with 10 bases between them. The chain's CDR3 is CASSEGRHLEAFF. The CDR3 region has the DNA TGTGCCAGCAGTGAAGGGCGGCACCTTGAAGCTTTCTTT.

This chain links TRBV5-1 with TRBJ2-1; D not certain. CDR1 and CDR2 from the germline V gene are SGHRS and YFSETQ. The length of the CDR3 is 11 residues. Between the trimmed V and J ends, which lost 4 bases and 6 bases, there was a span of 5 bases. The CDR3 loop is CASSPFNEQFF. The CDR3, as DNA: TGCGCCAGCAGCCCCTTCAATGAGCAGTTCTTC.

The chain recombines TRBV10-3 with TRBJ1-1; D is ambiguous. Germline CDR1 and CDR2: ENHRY and SYGVKD. This CDR3 is built from 16 residues. V was shortened by 2 bases and J by 2 bases, with 15 bases between the two germline ends. CDR3 in amino acids: CAISEKGTVQNTEAFF. The CDR3 coding sequence is TGTGCCATCAGTGAGAAAGGTACAGTACAAAACACTGAAGCTTTCTTT.

The chain employs TRBV18 and TRBJ2-7, with D unclear. Germline-derived CDR1 and CDR2 are KGHSH and LQKENI. The CDR3 length is 15 residues. The V end was cut by 1 base, the J end by 5 bases, with 15 bases between. The CDR3 region has the DNA TGTGCCAGCTCACCACTCACGGAGAAACCTAACGAGCAGTACTTC. Translating gives CASSPLTEKPNEQYF.

The chain uses TRBV18 and TRBJ1-1; tentative D call: TRBD1 (6 bases). This CDR3 contains 16 residues. Germline V gene lookup returns CDR1 KGHSH and CDR2 LQKENI. The V gene lost 1 base and the J gene lost 0 bases, with 12 bases spanning the gap. CDR3: CASSPQGGAVNTEAFF. CDR3 nucleotide sequence: TGTGCCAGCTCACCACAGGGGGGAGCGGTGAACACTGAAGCTTTCTTT.

Written as DNA, the CDR3 is TGTGCCAGCAGTAGGCAGAATGAGCAGTTCTTC. It codes for CASSRQNEQFF. The V gene is TRBV2, the J gene TRBJ2-1; no definite D call. CDR1 and CDR2 (germline): SNHLY, FYNNEI. V was shortened by 5 bases and J by 7 bases, with 6 bases between the two germline ends. The CDR3 covers 11 residues.

The chain employs TRBV7-2 and TRBJ1-1; 8 bases are shared with TRBD1. CDR1 and CDR2 from the germline V gene are SGHTA and FQGNSA. The J segment lost 6 bases and the V segment lost 5 bases, leaving 5 bases of the junction unmatched. The CDR3 spans 13 residues. Written as DNA, the CDR3 is TGTGCCAGCAGCGAAGACAGGGGATCTGAAGCTTTCTTT. Its translation: CASSEDRGSEAFF. Filled out from reference TRBV7-2 and TRBJ1-1, the complete variable domain reads GAGVSQSPSNKVTEKGKDVELRCDPISGHTALYWYRQSLGQGLEFLIYFQGNSAPDKSGLPSDRFSAERTGGSVSTLTIQRTQQEDSAVYLCASSEDRGSEAFFGQGTRLTVV.

The chain is built from TRBV5-4 and TRBJ2-7, with 9 bases lining up with TRBD1. Germline assignment: CDR1 SGHNT and CDR2 YYREEE (reference sequence). This CDR3 comprises 14 residues. The V gene end was trimmed by 4 bases and the J gene end by 4 bases; junction bases not matched to a gene: 6. CDR3 nucleotides: TGTGCCAGCAGCGAAGCCGGGACAGGGTACGAGCAGTACTTC. This gives the protein CASSEAGTGYEQYF.

This clone appeared a few times. The chain recombines TRBV28 with TRBJ1-1; D gene unclear. Germline loops: CDR1 MDHEN, CDR2 SYDVKM. V lost 6 bases and J lost 4, with 3 bases in between. The CDR3 has 10 amino acids. CDR3 DNA sequence: TGTGCCAGCAGCTCCACTGAAGCTTTCTTT. As protein: CASSSTEAFF.

The rearrangement links TRBV10-3 to TRBJ1-4; D possibly corresponds to TRBD1 (5 bases). This CDR3 has 13 residues. V was cut by 6 bases and J by 7 bases, with 12 bases left in between. Germline V gene lookup returns CDR1 ENHRY and CDR2 SYGVKD. CDR3 bases: TGTGCCATCAGGCCGACAGACGGTGAAAAACTGTTTTTT. Amino acid sequence: CAIRPTDGEKLFF.

This clone occurred once. The chain links TRBV2 to TRBJ2-7, with a weak D call TRBD1 (6 bases). This CDR3 contains 14 residues. Trimming took off 7 bases at V and 0 bases at J, with 13 bases between the two ends. Germline V gene sequence: CDR1 SNHLY, CDR2 FYNNEI. CDR3 sequence: CASKSRGDSYEQYV. The CDR3 DNA reads TGTGCCAGCAAGTCCAGGGGAGACTCCTACGAGCAGTACGTC.

The rearrangement links TRBV19 to TRBJ1-2; 7 nucleotides match TRBD1. This CDR3 comprises 14 residues. The ends lost 10 bases at V and 0 bases at J; junction bases unmatched: 8. Germline V CDR1 and CDR2: LNHDA, SQIVND (reference sequence). The CDR3 DNA sequence: TGTGCCACAACCCCAGGGGGTGCTAACTATGGCTACACCTTC. Protein: CATTPGGANYGYTF.

The chain combines TRBV5-1 with TRBJ1-1, with 8 bases fitting TRBD1. The V segment lost 4 bases and the J segment 9 bases; nucleotides outside the gene matches: 8. Germline V gene lookup returns CDR1 SGHRS and CDR2 YFSETQ. The CDR3 length is 13 residues. CDR3 in DNA: TGCGCCAGCAGCGTGGGGACAGGCGAAAAAGCTTTCTTT. It codes for CASSVGTGEKAFF.

A single count supports this clone. The chain links TRBV28 to TRBJ1-2; 7 bases map to TRBD1. The CDR3 has 14 amino acids. CDR1 is MDHEN, CDR2 SYDVKM, per germline. V gave up 3 bases and J gave up 4 bases; unmatched junction bases: 5. The CDR3 sequence is CASSLRGPIYGYTF. As DNA, the CDR3 is TGTGCCAGCAGTTTGAGGGGGCCAATCTATGGCTACACCTTC.

This chain links TRBV4-1 with TRBJ1-6; perhaps TRBD1 as D (5 bases). The CDR3 has 17 amino acids. V gave up 4 bases and J gave up 0 bases, with 13 bases separating them. The germline gives CDR1 MGHRA, CDR2 YSYEKL. CDR3 protein: CASSPGAAYSYNSPLHF. The DNA of the CDR3 is TGCGCCAGCAGCCCTGGGGCGGCGTACTCCTATAATTCACCCCTCCACTTT.

The chain combines TRBV27 with TRBJ2-1; maybe TRBD1 (5 bases). Germline V gene lookup returns CDR1 MNHEY and CDR2 SMNVEV (reference sequence). The CDR3 runs to 14 residues. V lost 3 bases and J lost 3, with 9 bases in between. The CDR3: CASSLFQGYNEQFF. The CDR3 region has the DNA TGTGCCAGCAGTTTGTTTCAGGGCTACAATGAGCAGTTCTTC.